This T cell receptor beta chain was sequenced during a study of blood T cell repertoires in COVID-19. Overall study context: From the United States, Italy and Spain came samples of acute and convalescent COVID-19. From T cells, B-cell-depleted T cells, or PBMCs came the material, which was cDNA or gDNA.

Germline V CDR1 and CDR2: SGHRS, YFSETQ. Trimming cost V 5 bases and J 4 bases; bases outside gene matches: 9. The CDR3 loop spans 15 amino acids. This clone is a singleton in its sample. In the original workflow: By means of reference gene primer amplification, nucleated cell counts were estimated. Profiling relied on immunoSEQ multiplex PCR, and the TCRdb table lists in-frame clones only, not all of them. D and trimming were read from the DNA, whereas the V and J calls and clone size are those reported in that table. The sample lists roughly 150,000 clones, 80% to 90% occurring once. The chain couples TRBV5-1 to TRBJ2-1, with 7 bases matching TRBD1. This TCR was recovered from a woman between 45 and 60 years old in a cohort sampled during active or convalescent COVID-19. Sequenced: peripheral blood. CDR3 amino acids: CASRVTGSGYNEQFF. DNA of the CDR3: TGCGCCAGCAGAGTGACAGGGTCGGGATACAATGAGCAGTTCTTC.